The rows below give T cell receptor beta chains drawn from one sample of a study of blood T cell repertoires in COVID-19. The table came from immunoSEQ multiplex PCR; TCRdb's copy has only in-frame clones and leaves some out. Of around 93,000 clones listed, about 76% are singletons. The sequencing input was peripheral blood. The receptors here all came from a woman older than 75 with acute or convalescent COVID-19. Each CDR3 is given with its conserved first and last residue. Fields, in order: V gene, D gene, J gene, clone size, CDR3 protein, CDR3 DNA. D genes are given only for firm matches. Clone size is not always given. Where it is, it says once, few, many or a class for expanded clones.

V gene: TRBV4-1; D gene: TRBD1; J gene: TRBJ1-5; clone size: NA; CDR3 protein: CASSRNRGGNQPQHF; CDR3 DNA: TGCGCCAGCAGCCGAAACAGGGGGGGCAATCAGCCCCAGCATTTT
V gene: TRBV19; D gene: TRBD1; J gene: TRBJ1-2; clone size: NA; CDR3 protein: CASSPGQGMRGYTF; CDR3 DNA: TGTGCCAGTAGTCCCGGACAGGGGATGAGGGGCTACACCTTC
V gene: TRBV12-2; D gene: NA; J gene: TRBJ2-5; clone size: NA; CDR3 protein: CASRLARDRGFQETQYF; CDR3 DNA: TGTGCAAGTCGCTTAGCTCGGGACAGGGGGTTCCAAGAGACCCAGTACTTC
V gene: TRBV18; D gene: TRBD1; J gene: TRBJ2-7; clone size: once; CDR3 protein: CASSPGTGGRGEQYF; CDR3 DNA: TGTGCCAGCTCACCCGGGACAGGGGGACGGGGCGAGCAGTACTTC
V gene: TRBV14; D gene: TRBD1; J gene: TRBJ2-3; clone size: once; CDR3 protein: CASSPGLRQGDTQYF; CDR3 DNA: TGTGCCAGCAGCCCCGGACTTCGACAGGGGGACACGCAGTATTTT
V gene: TRBV29-1; D gene: NA; J gene: TRBJ2-3; clone size: NA; CDR3 protein: CSVVSYVWGVTDTQYF; CDR3 DNA: TGCAGCGTTGTGAGTTATGTGTGGGGGGTTACAGATACGCAGTATTTT
V gene: TRBV18; D gene: TRBD2; J gene: TRBJ2-5; clone size: NA; CDR3 protein: CASSPQLAGSQETQYF; CDR3 DNA: TGTGCCAGCTCACCCCAACTAGCGGGGAGTCAAGAGACCCAGTACTTC
V gene: TRBV28; D gene: TRBD1; J gene: TRBJ2-2; clone size: NA; CDR3 protein: CASRDRVGLWELFF; CDR3 DNA: TGTGCCAGCCGGGACAGGGTTGGCCTTTGGGAGCTGTTTTTT
V gene: TRBV5-4; D gene: TRBD1; J gene: TRBJ2-2; clone size: NA; CDR3 protein: CASTVPQGGTGELFF; CDR3 DNA: TGTGCCAGCACCGTCCCACAGGGGGGTACCGGGGAGCTGTTTTTT
V gene: TRBV6-5; D gene: NA; J gene: TRBJ1-1; clone size: NA; CDR3 protein: CASSYSGHTEAFF; CDR3 DNA: TGTGCCAGCAGTTACTCTGGCCACACTGAAGCTTTCTTT
V gene: TRBV3-1/TRBV3-2; D gene: NA; J gene: TRBJ1-2; clone size: once; CDR3 protein: CASSQQGRDYGYTF; CDR3 DNA: TGTGCCAGCAGCCAACAGGGCCGTGACTATGGCTACACCTTC
V gene: TRBV4-2; D gene: NA; J gene: TRBJ1-1; clone size: NA; CDR3 protein: CASSQDRVNTEAFF; CDR3 DNA: TGTGCCAGCAGCCAAGACAGGGTGAACACTGAAGCTTTCTTT
V gene: TRBV9; D gene: TRBD2; J gene: TRBJ2-1; clone size: NA; CDR3 protein: CASSVASGGEYEQFF; CDR3 DNA: TGTGCCAGCAGCGTAGCTAGCGGGGGGGAATATGAGCAGTTCTTC
V gene: TRBV9; D gene: NA; J gene: TRBJ1-2; clone size: NA; CDR3 protein: CASSVDAGHGYTF; CDR3 DNA: TGTGCCAGCAGCGTAGACGCAGGGCATGGCTACACCTTC
V gene: TRBV5-4; D gene: TRBD2; J gene: TRBJ2-5; clone size: once; CDR3 protein: CATGGSQETQYF; CDR3 DNA: TGTGCCACCGGGGGGTCCCAAGAGACCCAGTACTTC
V gene: TRBV30; D gene: NA; J gene: TRBJ1-5; clone size: few; CDR3 protein: CAWSLGQGYPQHF; CDR3 DNA: TGTGCCTGGAGTCTAGGGCAGGGGTACCCCCAGCATTTT
V gene: TRBV2; D gene: NA; J gene: TRBJ1-2; clone size: NA; CDR3 protein: CASSREINYGYTF; CDR3 DNA: TGTGCCAGCAGTCGGGAGATCAACTATGGCTACACCTTC
V gene: TRBV30; D gene: NA; J gene: TRBJ1-6; clone size: once; CDR3 protein: CAWQGRAEVALHF; CDR3 DNA: TGTGCCTGGCAAGGCAGGGCTGAAGTGGCCCTCCACTTT
V gene: TRBV5-4; D gene: NA; J gene: TRBJ2-7; clone size: NA; CDR3 protein: CASSEWQLGRHEQYF; CDR3 DNA: TGTGCCAGCAGCGAATGGCAACTAGGGAGACACGAGCAGTACTTC
V gene: TRBV19; D gene: NA; J gene: TRBJ2-5; clone size: NA; CDR3 protein: CASSGQTETQYF; CDR3 DNA: TGTGCCAGTAGTGGACAGACAGAGACCCAGTACTTC
V gene: TRBV18; D gene: NA; J gene: TRBJ2-2; clone size: once; CDR3 protein: CASSLSSIRTGELFF; CDR3 DNA: TGTGCCAGCTCACTGAGCTCGATCAGGACCGGGGAGCTGTTTTTT
V gene: TRBV4-3; D gene: TRBD1; J gene: TRBJ1-4; clone size: NA; CDR3 protein: CASNRDRSNEKLFF; CDR3 DNA: TGCGCCAGCAACCGGGACAGGTCAAATGAAAAACTGTTTTTT
V gene: TRBV28; D gene: NA; J gene: TRBJ1-5; clone size: once; CDR3 protein: CASSPLSSNQPQHF; CDR3 DNA: TGTGCCAGCAGCCCCCTTAGTAGCAATCAGCCCCAGCATTTT
V gene: TRBV9; D gene: TRBD2; J gene: TRBJ2-5; clone size: NA; CDR3 protein: CASNLLAGGPRETQYF; CDR3 DNA: TGTGCCAGCAATTTACTAGCGGGAGGGCCGAGAGAGACCCAGTACTTC
V gene: TRBV7-9; D gene: NA; J gene: TRBJ1-3; clone size: NA; CDR3 protein: CALRVRLSSGNTIYF; CDR3 DNA: TGTGCCTTACGCGTCAGGTTATCCTCTGGAAACACCATATATTTT
V gene: TRBV28; D gene: TRBD2; J gene: TRBJ2-1; clone size: NA; CDR3 protein: CASLRREGNEQFF; CDR3 DNA: TGTGCCAGCCTAAGACGGGAGGGAAATGAGCAGTTCTTC
V gene: TRBV7-9; D gene: TRBD1; J gene: TRBJ1-1; clone size: once; CDR3 protein: CASSPATQGAGTEAFF; CDR3 DNA: TGTGCCAGCAGCCCCGCCACCCAGGGGGCTGGCACTGAAGCTTTCTTT
V gene: TRBV7-2; D gene: TRBD1; J gene: TRBJ1-2; clone size: few; CDR3 protein: CASSFSRDSLIYGYTF; CDR3 DNA: TGTGCCAGCAGCTTTTCTAGGGACAGCCTAATCTATGGCTACACCTTC
V gene: TRBV2; D gene: NA; J gene: TRBJ2-5; clone size: NA; CDR3 protein: CASSVQGGGETQYF; CDR3 DNA: TGTGCCAGCAGTGTGCAGGGAGGGGGAGAGACCCAGTACTTC
V gene: TRBV7-6; D gene: NA; J gene: TRBJ1-5; clone size: NA; CDR3 protein: CASSLGGPGTHQPQHF; CDR3 DNA: TGTGCCAGCAGCTTAGGAGGACCCGGGACACATCAGCCCCAGCATTTT
V gene: TRBV28; D gene: NA; J gene: TRBJ2-2; clone size: NA; CDR3 protein: CASRFTTLGTGELFF; CDR3 DNA: TGTGCCAGCAGATTTACTACCTTGGGCACCGGGGAGCTGTTTTTT
V gene: TRBV7-2; D gene: NA; J gene: TRBJ2-3; clone size: NA; CDR3 protein: CASSVSVHTDTQYF; CDR3 DNA: TGTGCCAGCAGCGTATCGGTGCACACAGATACGCAGTATTTT
V gene: TRBV15; D gene: TRBD1; J gene: TRBJ2-1; clone size: NA; CDR3 protein: CATSSGVGTGVQPRFF; CDR3 DNA: TGTGCCACCAGCAGTGGCGTGGGGACAGGGGTCCAACCCCGGTTCTTC
V gene: TRBV5-1; D gene: TRBD1; J gene: TRBJ2-2; clone size: NA; CDR3 protein: CASRDRDVGELFF; CDR3 DNA: TGCGCCAGCCGGGACAGGGACGTCGGGGAGCTGTTTTTT
V gene: TRBV4-3; D gene: NA; J gene: TRBJ2-3; clone size: NA; CDR3 protein: CASSQLLNTDTQYF; CDR3 DNA: TGCGCCAGCAGCCAACTCCTTAACACAGATACGCAGTATTTT
V gene: TRBV6-5; D gene: NA; J gene: TRBJ2-5; clone size: few; CDR3 protein: CASSYGWDSRVETQYF; CDR3 DNA: TGTGCCAGCAGTTACGGCTGGGACTCTCGGGTGGAGACCCAGTACTTC
V gene: TRBV7-2; D gene: TRBD1; J gene: TRBJ1-1; clone size: NA; CDR3 protein: CASSTQGGNTEAFF; CDR3 DNA: TGTGCCAGCAGCACACAGGGGGGGAACACTGAAGCTTTCTTT
V gene: TRBV6-6; D gene: NA; J gene: TRBJ1-1; clone size: NA; CDR3 protein: CASSYEGQLEAFF; CDR3 DNA: TGTGCCAGCAGTTACGAGGGACAACTTGAAGCTTTCTTT
V gene: TRBV7-3; D gene: NA; J gene: TRBJ1-6; clone size: NA; CDR3 protein: CASSLGGAGSPLHF; CDR3 DNA: TGTGCCAGCAGCTTGGGGGGAGCGGGGTCACCCCTCCACTTT
V gene: TRBV4-3; D gene: TRBD1; J gene: TRBJ1-5; clone size: NA; CDR3 protein: CASSQEAPGGRAVSNQPQHF; CDR3 DNA: TGCGCCAGCAGCCAAGAGGCACCAGGGGGGCGAGCGGTTAGCAATCAGCCCCAGCATTTT
V gene: TRBV7-8; D gene: TRBD2; J gene: TRBJ2-1; clone size: once; CDR3 protein: CASSSAGGDYARNEQFF; CDR3 DNA: TGTGCCAGCAGCTCCGCGGGTGGGGACTATGCCCGCAATGAGCAGTTCTTC
V gene: TRBV6-2/TRBV6-3; D gene: TRBD2; J gene: TRBJ2-3; clone size: NA; CDR3 protein: CASSSQSTSESLNTQYF; CDR3 DNA: TGTGCCAGCAGTTCCCAATCCACTAGCGAAAGCCTGAATACGCAGTATTTT
V gene: TRBV3-1/TRBV3-2; D gene: NA; J gene: TRBJ2-4; clone size: NA; CDR3 protein: CASSQPSVLRNIQYF; CDR3 DNA: TGTGCCAGCAGCCAACCAAGCGTCCTTAGGAACATTCAGTACTTC
V gene: TRBV30; D gene: TRBD1; J gene: TRBJ1-4; clone size: NA; CDR3 protein: CAYSTGAVEKLFF; CDR3 DNA: TGTGCCTACTCGACAGGGGCTGTTGAAAAACTGTTTTTT
V gene: TRBV7-2; D gene: TRBD1; J gene: TRBJ1-6; clone size: NA; CDR3 protein: CASSGRDRPNNSPLHF; CDR3 DNA: TGTGCCAGCAGCGGCAGGGACAGGCCTAATAATTCACCCCTCCACTTT
V gene: TRBV6-5; D gene: TRBD2; J gene: TRBJ2-1; clone size: NA; CDR3 protein: CASSGRSSEQFF; CDR3 DNA: TGTGCCAGCAGCGGGAGGTCCAGTGAGCAGTTCTTC
V gene: TRBV7-3; D gene: TRBD2; J gene: TRBJ2-1; clone size: NA; CDR3 protein: CASSRTSGSYNEQFF; CDR3 DNA: TGTGCCAGCAGCAGGACTAGCGGGAGTTACAATGAGCAGTTCTTC
V gene: TRBV10-1; D gene: NA; J gene: TRBJ2-1; clone size: many; CDR3 protein: CASSVGAYNEQFF; CDR3 DNA: TGCGCCAGCAGTGTCGGAGCTTACAATGAGCAGTTCTTC
V gene: TRBV30; D gene: TRBD1; J gene: TRBJ1-1; clone size: once; CDR3 protein: CAWRDPGTGETEAFF; CDR3 DNA: TGTGCCTGGAGGGACCCCGGGACAGGGGAAACTGAAGCTTTCTTT
V gene: TRBV29-1; D gene: TRBD2; J gene: TRBJ2-1; clone size: NA; CDR3 protein: CSVRGLAGGNEQFF; CDR3 DNA: TGCAGCGTGCGAGGGCTAGCGGGGGGCAATGAGCAGTTCTTC
V gene: TRBV21-1; D gene: NA; J gene: TRBJ2-2; clone size: NA; CDR3 protein: CASSKRAPGRTGELFF; CDR3 DNA: TGTGCCAGCAGCAAAAGGGCCCCCGGGAGAACCGGGGAGCTGTTTTTT
V gene: TRBV6-5; D gene: NA; J gene: TRBJ1-2; clone size: NA; CDR3 protein: CASSYSQQATYGYTF; CDR3 DNA: TGTGCCAGCAGTTACTCGCAACAGGCTACGTATGGCTACACCTTC
V gene: TRBV5-1; D gene: NA; J gene: TRBJ1-3; clone size: NA; CDR3 protein: CASSRDWSTGNTIYF; CDR3 DNA: TGCGCCAGCAGCCGGGACTGGTCTACCGGAAACACCATATATTTT
V gene: TRBV7-2; D gene: TRBD2; J gene: TRBJ2-1; clone size: NA; CDR3 protein: CASSPRLAGVINEQFF; CDR3 DNA: TGTGCCAGCAGCCCTCGACTAGCGGGGGTCATCAATGAGCAGTTCTTC
V gene: TRBV5-4; D gene: TRBD2; J gene: TRBJ2-2; clone size: NA; CDR3 protein: CASSSGLAGTNTGELFF; CDR3 DNA: TGTGCCAGCAGCTCGGGACTAGCGGGTACGAACACCGGGGAGCTGTTTTTT
V gene: TRBV11-2; D gene: TRBD1; J gene: TRBJ1-4; clone size: NA; CDR3 protein: CASSLRNPGTGEANEKLFF; CDR3 DNA: TGTGCCAGCAGCTTACGGAACCCGGGGACAGGGGAGGCTAATGAAAAACTGTTTTTT
V gene: TRBV3-1/TRBV3-2; D gene: TRBD1; J gene: TRBJ1-1; clone size: NA; CDR3 protein: CASSKGAGDYWTEAFF; CDR3 DNA: TGTGCCAGCAGCAAGGGGGCAGGGGATTATTGGACTGAAGCTTTCTTT